This T cell receptor (beta chain) was retrieved from a study of blood T cell repertoires in COVID-19. The overall study: Samples representing acute and convalescent COVID-19 were sourced from the United States, Italy and Spain. From T cells, B-cell-depleted T cells, or PBMCs came the material, which was cDNA or gDNA.

In the authors' workflow: From reference gene primer amplification, estimates of nucleated cell counts were derived. The repertoire was sequenced with immunoSEQ multiplex PCR; TCRdb's copy has only in-frame clones and lacks some. D and trimming come from the DNA, and the V and J calls and clone size come from that table. The sample includes about 140,000 clones, about 80% of them seen just once. J was trimmed by 5 bases and V by 7 bases; bases with no gene match: 8. Germline loops: CDR1 MNHEY, CDR2 SVGAGI. The CDR3 contains 14 residues. This clone appeared a few times. The sequenced material came from peripheral blood. This clonotype originated in a human donor in a cohort sampled during active COVID-19. The chain recombines TRBV6-5 with TRBJ1-2, with 9 bases that match TRBD1. The chain's CDR3 is CASTPDRGEYGYTF. The CDR3 nucleotides read TGTGCCAGCACCCCGGACAGGGGAGAGTATGGCTACACCTTC.